This TCR beta chain was sequenced in a study of CD8+ T cells in alopecia areata. As the sequencing template, cDNA was produced by extracting RNA and reverse transcribing it. The repertoire was sequenced with immunoSEQ multiplex PCR; TCRdb's copy has only in-frame clones and lacks some. Of about 190,000 clones listed, around 60% are singletons. Specified treatment: oral pan-JAK inhibitor, 5-10 mg twice daily. This CDR3 is built from 14 residues. Germline V gives CDR1 SNHLY, CDR2 FYNNEI. V was pared by 4 bases and J by 13 bases, with 9 bases of the junction left unmatched. This clone was counted once. The sequenced sample was CD4+ T cells sorted from blood, obtained at week 49, from a patient treated with tofacitinib. The chain carries TRBV2 and TRBJ1-6; 8 bases agree with TRBD1. The receptor comes from a human donor with alopecia areata. CDR3 region: CASSGGRQGTPLHF. The CDR3 region has the DNA TGTGCCAGCAGTGGTGGGCGACAGGGGACCCCCCTCCACTTT.